This T cell receptor (beta chain) appears in the sequencing data of a study of neurological immune-mediated disorders. The yield of each sequencing run was over 160 million TCR-beta sequences from 15-18 subjects. MiXCR, run by TCRdb on the 5' RACE reads, gives a single entry per CDR3 protein. The table shows approximately 36,000 distinct CDR3 sequences, with over 12% occurring only once. V gave up 4 bases and J gave up 6 bases, with 15 bases separating them. From germline, CDR1 is MNHNS and CDR2 SASEGT. This CDR3 is 14 amino acids long. At least ten counts were recorded for this clonotype. Material for sequencing was PBMCs. V usage is TRBV6-1 and J usage is TRBJ1-2; D may be TRBD1 (6 bases). The receptor was isolated from a woman aged 45-65 years with HTLV-1-associated myelopathy (HAM/TSP). CDR3 protein: CASSVSGGLDGYTF. CDR3 sequence (DNA): TGTGCCAGCAGTGTTAGCGGGGGGCTGGATGGCTACACCTTC.